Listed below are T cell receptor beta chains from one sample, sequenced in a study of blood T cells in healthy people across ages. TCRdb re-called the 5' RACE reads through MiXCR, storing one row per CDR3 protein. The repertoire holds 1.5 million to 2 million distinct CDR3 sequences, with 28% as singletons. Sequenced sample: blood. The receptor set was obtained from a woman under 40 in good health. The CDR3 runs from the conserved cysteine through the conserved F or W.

CASSPRGGAQHF	TRBV12-3/TRBV12-4	TRBJ1-5
CASRRQGLADEQYF	TRBV28	TRBJ2-7
CAGSLSGINYGYTF	TRBV27	TRBJ1-2
CASDRQGRSPLHF	TRBV2	TRBJ1-6
CASSSVLAYSYNEQFF	TRBV7-2	TRBJ2-1
CASSQDINTGELFF	TRBV4-3	TRBJ2-2
CASSLRLNTDTQYF	TRBV5-1	TRBJ2-3
CASSPLGAAGETQYF	TRBV7-3	TRBJ2-5
CSAWPTDYNEQFF	TRBV20-1	TRBJ2-1
CASSLGTKRGGTDTQYF	TRBV4-2	TRBJ2-3
CAISDRSTDTQYF	TRBV24-1	TRBJ2-3
CASSQTSETQYF	TRBV7-6	TRBJ2-5
CSARVNTGELFF	TRBV20-1	TRBJ2-2
CSARDRTGRSYNEQFF	TRBV20-1	TRBJ2-1
CASSFIPDRADSPLHF	TRBV12-3/TRBV12-4	TRBJ1-6
CSAGTGLLGINEQFF	TRBV20-1	TRBJ2-1
CASSSPIPQGAWNEQFF	TRBV7-9	TRBJ2-1
CASSQGTSGGASSYERYF	TRBV4-2	TRBJ2-5
CASTYSGSGEQYF	TRBV6-5	.
CASSLSGQGAVAAETQYF	TRBV11-2	TRBJ2-5
CASSQIAGARSYNEQFF	TRBV7-8	TRBJ2-1
CASSLVSGEGNIIYF	TRBV7-9	TRBJ1-3
CASSLAGGGWQTQYF	TRBV12-3/TRBV12-4	TRBJ2-5
CASSLTTVPYGYTF	TRBV12-3/TRBV12-4	TRBJ1-2
CSVEGTGRYEQYF	TRBV29-1	TRBJ2-7
CASSCAQETQYF	TRBV6-7	TRBJ2-5
CSAQTPNYGYTF	TRBV29-1	TRBJ1-2
CASSLEVFWSPNYGYTF	TRBV7-9	TRBJ1-2
CASTVSGPETQYF	TRBV5-1	TRBJ2-5
CSASVAAGVNEQFF	TRBV20-1	TRBJ2-1
CSAILLRAGETDTQYF	TRBV20-1	TRBJ2-3
CSVTGGRGNSYNEQFF	TRBV29-1	TRBJ2-1
CASSLGGSWKLFF	TRBV7-6	TRBJ1-4
CASSLGLALSTETQYF	TRBV5-1	TRBJ2-3
CASSPRLGLSTDTQYF	TRBV28	TRBJ2-3
CASSLSGQRGKEQFF	TRBV5-1	TRBJ2-1
CASSEAQGDYEQYF	TRBV2	TRBJ2-7
CASSLGSAGGPQTQYF	TRBV7-2	TRBJ2-5
CASSWDRRPTNYGYTF	TRBV6-5	TRBJ1-2
CATRGQGKAYEQYF	TRBV28	TRBJ2-7
CASSQEVGTFGTNYGYTF	TRBV3-1	TRBJ1-2
CASNDRERYNGYTF	TRBV6-4	TRBJ1-2
CSIGSGSTIYF	TRBV20-1	TRBJ1-3
CASSMTRTQPQHF	TRBV19	TRBJ1-5
CASGQGTGDTDTQYF	TRBV11-2	TRBJ2-3
CASSPDREGHSPLHF	TRBV27	TRBJ1-6
CAISGSDRQTYEQYF	TRBV10-3	TRBJ2-7
CASSLSQPAQETQYF	TRBV28	TRBJ2-5
CASSDVGRAQFF	TRBV6-4	TRBJ2-1
CASSSGIWQDEQYF	TRBV6-2/TRBV6-3	TRBJ2-7
CASSRATGGILYEQYF	TRBV7-2	TRBJ2-7
CSVDGSGSLGEQYF	TRBV29-1	TRBJ2-7
CASSLNSGEQSPYEQFF	TRBV27	TRBJ2-1
CASSLGSIQYF	TRBV5-5	TRBJ2-4
CASSGGLGGNEQFF	TRBV5-1	TRBJ2-1
CASSTSRAGYSYEQYF	TRBV12-3/TRBV12-4	.
CASEEGAGTQYF	TRBV12-3/TRBV12-4	.
CATSDGGTPEELLSYTF	TRBV24-1	TRBJ1-2